One and the same sample provided the 11 T cell receptor beta chains below, sequenced in a study of monozygotic twins with inflammatory bowel disease. For each CDR3 protein, TCRdb gives one entry from its re-call of the 5' RACE reads, without DNA. Its table records around 380,000 distinct CDR3 sequences. The specimen was blood. The origin of the receptors is a human donor with ulcerative colitis or Crohn's disease, or a healthy co-twin of an affected twin (not recorded which).

The chain carries TRBV10-3 and TRBJ2-3; there is no DNA to check the TCRdb D call of TRBD2. CDR1 and CDR2 (germline): ENHRY, SYGVKD. This CDR3 has 12 amino acids. The CDR3 here is CAIMDGGDTQYF.

V usage is TRBV6-5 and J usage is TRBJ1-6. CDR3 length: 12 amino acids. The germline CDR1 and CDR2 sequences are MNHEY and SVGAGI. This chain's CDR3 is CASGPPNSPLHF.

The chain links TRBV15 to TRBJ2-2; TCRdb's assignment of TRBD1 cannot be checked, as there is no DNA. CDR1 LNHNV and CDR2 YYDKDF come from the germline V gene (reference sequence). The CDR3 is 16 residues long. CDR3 sequence: CATSREGGQNTGELFF.

The chain employs TRBV30 and TRBJ1-1; TCRdb calls TRBD1, which cannot be checked without DNA. The CDR3 extends over 12 amino acids. Germline V gene sequence: CDR1 GTSNPN, CDR2 SVGIG (reference sequence). The chain's CDR3 is CAWKEGGREAFF.

The rearrangement uses TRBV20-1 and TRBJ1-2. Germline V gives CDR1 DFQATT, CDR2 SNEGSKA (reference sequence). CDR3 length equals 15 residues. Here the CDR3 reads CSARSPGASDYGYTF.

This chain uses TRBV30 with TRBJ1-3; TCRdb picks TRBD1, but there is no DNA to check that call. Germline lookup yields CDR1 GTSNPN and CDR2 SVGIG (reference sequence). This CDR3 comprises 16 residues. CDR3 in amino acids: CAWSGQGVSSGNTIYF.

CDR3 amino acids: CASSATMTANSNQPQHF. This chain joins TRBV5-5 and TRBJ1-5. Per the germline V gene, CDR1 is SGHKS and CDR2 is YYEKEE (reference sequence). CDR3 length equals 17 residues.

The chain uses TRBV30 and TRBJ2-1; the TRBD2 assignment by TCRdb is unverifiable without DNA. Germline assignment: CDR1 GTSNPN and CDR2 SVGIG (reference sequence). The CDR3 runs 13 residues. CDR3 sequence reads: CAWSVREGNEQFF.

The CDR3 protein is CASSQEGQGMRTEAFF. The chain couples TRBV4-2 to TRBJ1-1; TCRdb indicates TRBD1, and absent DNA this call remains unverified. In germline, CDR1 is LGHNA, CDR2 YNFKEQ. The CDR3 is 16 residues long.

The chain combines TRBV29-1 with TRBJ2-1; TCRdb's D gene call, TRBD2, goes unchecked for lack of DNA. The CDR3 is made up of 15 amino acids. Per germline, CDR1 SQVTM and CDR2 ANQGSEA. The CDR3 spells CSGFLAGEGSDEQFF.

CDR3 residues: CASSYAGSSYNEQFF. This chain links TRBV6-2 or TRBV6-3 with TRBJ2-1. Germline V CDR1 and CDR2: MNHEY, SVGEGT. CDR3 length: 15 amino acids.